This T cell receptor (beta chain) was captured in a study of blood T cell repertoires in COVID-19. The CDR3 totals 17 residues. Per the germline V gene, CDR1 is KGHDR and CDR2 is SFDVKD. Losses at the gene ends were 5 bases for V and 1 base for J; bases not matched to a gene: 10. Assay used: immunoSEQ multiplex PCR; TCRdb lists only in-frame clones, some missing. This sample has 90,000 to 120,000 clones; approximately 89% occur once, and the top ten carry around 7%. The receptor's source is a middle-aged man with active or convalescent COVID-19. Material for sequencing was peripheral blood. The chain joins TRBV24-1 to TRBJ1-5; TRBD1 matches at 7 bases. The CDR3 reads CATSGGGPQSSNQPQHF. CDR3 in DNA: TGTGCCACCAGTGGAGGGGGCCCACAGTCCAGCAATCAGCCCCAGCATTTT.